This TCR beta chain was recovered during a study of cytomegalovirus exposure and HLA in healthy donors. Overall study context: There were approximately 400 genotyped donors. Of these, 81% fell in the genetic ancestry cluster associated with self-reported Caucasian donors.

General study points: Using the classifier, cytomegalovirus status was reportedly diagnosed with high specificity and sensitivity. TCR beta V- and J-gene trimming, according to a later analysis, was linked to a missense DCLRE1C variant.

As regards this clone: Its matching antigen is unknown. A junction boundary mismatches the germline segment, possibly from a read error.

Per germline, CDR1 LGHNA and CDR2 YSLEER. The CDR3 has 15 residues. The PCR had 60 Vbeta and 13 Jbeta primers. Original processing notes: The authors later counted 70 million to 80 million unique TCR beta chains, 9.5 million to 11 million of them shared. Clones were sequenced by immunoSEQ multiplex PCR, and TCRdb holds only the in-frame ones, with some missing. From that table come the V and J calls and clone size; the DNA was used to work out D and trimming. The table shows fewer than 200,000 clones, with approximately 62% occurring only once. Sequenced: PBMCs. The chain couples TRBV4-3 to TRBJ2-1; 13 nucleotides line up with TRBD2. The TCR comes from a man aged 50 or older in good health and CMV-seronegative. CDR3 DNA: TGCGCCAGCGGCCAAGAACTAGCGGGGGGGCATGAGCAGTTCTTC. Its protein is CASGQELAGGHEQFF.